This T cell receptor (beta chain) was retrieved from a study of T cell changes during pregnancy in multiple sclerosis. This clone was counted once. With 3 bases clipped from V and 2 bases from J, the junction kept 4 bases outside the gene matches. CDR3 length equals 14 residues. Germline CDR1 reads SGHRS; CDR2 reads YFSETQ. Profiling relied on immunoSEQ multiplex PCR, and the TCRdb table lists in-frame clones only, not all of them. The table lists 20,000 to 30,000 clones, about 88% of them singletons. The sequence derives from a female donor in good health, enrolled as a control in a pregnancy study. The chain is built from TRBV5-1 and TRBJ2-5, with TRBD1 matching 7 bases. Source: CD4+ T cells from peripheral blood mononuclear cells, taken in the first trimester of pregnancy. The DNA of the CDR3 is TGCGCCAGCAGCTCCAGGGACAGACAAGAGACCCAGTACTTC. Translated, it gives CASSSRDRQETQYF.